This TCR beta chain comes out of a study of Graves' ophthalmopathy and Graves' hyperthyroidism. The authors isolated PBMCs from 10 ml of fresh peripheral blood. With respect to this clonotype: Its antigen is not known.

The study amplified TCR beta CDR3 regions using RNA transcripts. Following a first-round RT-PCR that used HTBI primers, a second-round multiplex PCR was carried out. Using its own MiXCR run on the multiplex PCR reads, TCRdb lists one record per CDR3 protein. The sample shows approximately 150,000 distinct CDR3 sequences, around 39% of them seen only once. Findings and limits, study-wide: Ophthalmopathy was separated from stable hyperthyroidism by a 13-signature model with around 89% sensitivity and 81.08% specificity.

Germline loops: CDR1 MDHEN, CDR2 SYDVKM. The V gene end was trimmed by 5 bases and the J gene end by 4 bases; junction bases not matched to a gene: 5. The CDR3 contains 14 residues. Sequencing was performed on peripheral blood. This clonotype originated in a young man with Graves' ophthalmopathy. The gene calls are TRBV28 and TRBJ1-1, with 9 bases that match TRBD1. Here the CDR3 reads CASSRTGDSTEAFF. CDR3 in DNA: TGTGCCAGCAGTAGGACAGGGGATTCCACTGAAGCTTTCTTT.